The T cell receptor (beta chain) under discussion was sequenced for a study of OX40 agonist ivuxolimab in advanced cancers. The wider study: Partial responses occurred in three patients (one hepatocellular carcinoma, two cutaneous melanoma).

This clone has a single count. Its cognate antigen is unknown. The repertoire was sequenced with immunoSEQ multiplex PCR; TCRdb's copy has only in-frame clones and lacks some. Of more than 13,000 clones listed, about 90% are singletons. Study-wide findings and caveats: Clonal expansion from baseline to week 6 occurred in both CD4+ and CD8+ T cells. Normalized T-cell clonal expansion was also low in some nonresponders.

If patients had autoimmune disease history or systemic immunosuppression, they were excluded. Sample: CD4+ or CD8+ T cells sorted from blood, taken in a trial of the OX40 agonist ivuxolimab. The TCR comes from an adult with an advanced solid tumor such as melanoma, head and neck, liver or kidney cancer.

CDR3 sequence: CATARARMNTEAFF. CDR3 sequence (DNA): TGTGCCACCGCGAGGGCTCGCATGAACACTGAAGCTTTCTTT. This sequence joins TRBV10-3 and TRBJ1-1; D is ambiguous. Between the trimmed V and J ends, which lost 10 bases and 0 bases, there was a span of 15 bases. The V gene's germline CDR1 is ENHRY and CDR2 SYGVKD. CDR3 length: 14 amino acids.